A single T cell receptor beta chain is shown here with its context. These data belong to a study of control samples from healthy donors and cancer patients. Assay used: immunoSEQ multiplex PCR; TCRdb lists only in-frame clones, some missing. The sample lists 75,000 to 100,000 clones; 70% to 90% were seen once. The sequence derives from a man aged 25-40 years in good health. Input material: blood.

DNA of the CDR3: TGTGCCAGCAGTGATGGATCTGGGGCCAACGTCCTGACTTTC. This sequence encodes CASSDGSGANVLTF. This chain links TRBV25-1 with TRBJ2-6; no definite D call. V shed 3 bases and J shed 1 base, with 4 bases lying between them. The CDR3 spans 14 residues. The germline gives CDR1 MGHDK, CDR2 SYGVNS.